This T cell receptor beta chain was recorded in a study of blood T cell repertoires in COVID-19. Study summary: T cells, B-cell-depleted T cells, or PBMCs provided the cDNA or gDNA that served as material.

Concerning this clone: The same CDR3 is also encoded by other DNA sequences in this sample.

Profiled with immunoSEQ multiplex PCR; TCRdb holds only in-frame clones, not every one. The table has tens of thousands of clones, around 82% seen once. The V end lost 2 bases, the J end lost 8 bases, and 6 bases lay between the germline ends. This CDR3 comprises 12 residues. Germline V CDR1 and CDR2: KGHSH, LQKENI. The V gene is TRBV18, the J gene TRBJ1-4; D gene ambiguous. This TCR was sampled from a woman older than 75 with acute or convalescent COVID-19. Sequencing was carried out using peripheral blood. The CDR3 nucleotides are TGTGCCAGCTCACCAGGGGAGGAAAAACTGTTTTTT. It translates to CASSPGEEKLFF.